These T cell receptor beta chains were read from a single sample in a study of CD8 T cells in Susac syndrome. TCRdb re-analysed the immunoSEQ multiplex PCR reads in MiXCR, keeping a single row per CDR3 protein. The sample gives a few hundred thousand distinct CDR3 sequences, 94% of which show up once; under 0.2% is in the top ten. Sample: CD4+ T cells from PBMCs. Receptor source: a human donor with Susac syndrome. CDR3s include the opening cysteine and the closing phenylalanine or tryptophan. A D gene is named only where the DNA matches it firmly. Expanded clones are given a class, and other clones once, few, many or no size at all.

j_call	d_call	clone_size	v_call	cdr3_length	cdr3_aa	cdr3_nt
TRBJ2-1	-	-	TRBV6-5	14	CASSRGTVYNEQFF	TGTGCCAGCAGTCGCGGGACAGTCTACAATGAGCAGTTCTTC
TRBJ2-1	-	-	TRBV9	12	CASSRGYNEQFF	TGTGCCAGCAGTCGTGGGTACAATGAGCAGTTCTTC
TRBJ2-1	TRBD1	-	TRBV7-2	15	CASSLGTGQYNEQFF	TGTGCCAGCAGCCTCGGGACAGGGCAATACAATGAGCAGTTCTTC
TRBJ1-2	-	-	TRBV9	15	CASSAYRETAYGYTF	TGTGCCAGCAGCGCCTACAGGGAGACGGCCTATGGCTACACCTTC
TRBJ1-1	TRBD1	-	TRBV5-1	17	CASSSSGTGVGGTEAFF	TGCGCCAGCAGCTCATCCGGGACAGGGGTCGGTGGCACTGAAGCTTTCTTT
TRBJ2-4	-	-	TRBV6-5	14	CASSPTGIGNIQYF	TGTGCCAGCAGCCCGACAGGAATCGGAAACATTCAGTACTTC
TRBJ1-4	-	-	TRBV30	12	CAWSGRVEKLFF	TGTGCCTGGAGTGGCAGGGTCGAAAAACTGTTTTTT
TRBJ2-7	TRBD1	-	TRBV20-1	13	CSSGRTGIDEQYF	TGCAGTTCTGGCCGGACAGGGATTGACGAGCAGTACTTC
TRBJ2-2	TRBD1	-	TRBV29-1	16	CSVEAAGQGIRGELFF	TGCAGCGTTGAGGCCGCGGGACAGGGAATTCGAGGGGAGCTGTTTTTT
TRBJ2-7	-	-	TRBV10-3	16	CAISESGIRLVYEQYF	TGTGCCATCAGTGAGTCGGGGATTAGGTTGGTCTACGAGCAGTACTTC
TRBJ2-7	-	-	TRBV20-1	12	CSALPSSYEQYF	TGCAGTGCCCTCCCGAGCTCCTACGAGCAGTACTTC
TRBJ1-2	TRBD1	-	TRBV6-6	14	CASSGDRGNYGYTF	TGTGCCAGCAGTGGGGACAGGGGGAACTATGGCTACACCTTC
TRBJ2-1	TRBD1	-	TRBV20-1	16	CSASRSTGGKVWEQFF	TGCAGTGCTAGCCGGTCCACAGGGGGGAAAGTATGGGAGCAGTTCTTC
TRBJ2-3	TRBD1	-	TRBV29-1	12	CSVEGRQGVKYF	TGCAGCGTTGAAGGCCGACAGGGAGTCAAGTATTTT
TRBJ1-5	-	few	TRBV6-2/TRBV6-3	14	CASSRAGAGQPQHF	TGTGCCAGCAGTCGAGCGGGGGCGGGTCAGCCCCAGCATTTT
TRBJ1-1	-	-	TRBV5-1	14	CASSLTVLNTEAFF	TGCGCCAGCAGCTTGACAGTACTTAACACTGAAGCTTTCTTT
TRBJ2-6	TRBD1	-	TRBV4-1	18	CASSQPGTGVSGANVLTF	TGCGCCAGCAGCCAGCCGGGGACAGGGGTCTCTGGGGCCAACGTCCTGACTTTC
TRBJ1-2	-	-	TRBV12-3/TRBV12-4	13	CASSLSAFYGYTF	TGTGCCAGCAGTTTATCAGCTTTCTATGGCTACACCTTC
TRBJ1-6	-	-	TRBV3-1	15	CASSQETGANSPLHF	TGTGCCAGCAGCCAAGAAACGGGGGCGAATTCACCCCTCCACTTT
TRBJ2-7	TRBD2	-	TRBV7-8	14	CASSLGTSGGEQYF	TGTGCCAGCAGCTTAGGGACTAGCGGGGGGGAGCAGTACTTC
TRBJ1-5	-	-	TRBV19	15	CASSMSRGSNQPQHF	TGTGCCAGTAGTATGTCCAGGGGTAGCAATCAGCCCCAGCATTTT
TRBJ2-7	-	-	TRBV20-1	12	CSAYRDTYEQYF	TGCAGTGCTTACCGGGATACTTACGAGCAGTACTTC
TRBJ2-5	-	-	TRBV6-5	12	CASSYSGETQYF	TGTGCCAGCAGTTACTCGGGGGAGACCCAGTACTTC
TRBJ2-1	TRBD2	-	TRBV7-8	16	CASSSPTSGGYNEQFF	TGTGCCAGCAGCTCACCGACTAGCGGGGGATACAATGAGCAGTTCTTC
TRBJ1-5	-	-	TRBV18	15	CASSPQRAGNQPQHF	TGTGCCAGCTCACCACAGAGAGCGGGCAATCAGCCCCAGCATTTT
TRBJ1-5	-	-	TRBV19	12	CASRAVDQPQHF	TGTGCCTCCAGGGCGGTCGATCAGCCCCAGCATTTT
TRBJ1-6	-	once	TRBV28	15	CASSSLDLWGSPLHF	TGTGCCAGCAGTTCACTTGACTTGTGGGGTTCACCCCTCCACTTT
TRBJ1-1	-	-	TRBV29-1	11	CSALVTPEAFF	TGCAGCGCCTTGGTGACCCCTGAAGCTTTCTTT
TRBJ2-1	-	-	TRBV7-2	11	CASSNGDEQFF	TGTGCCAGCAGTAATGGCGATGAGCAGTTCTTC
TRBJ2-3	-	-	TRBV7-3	14	CASSSGPASDTQYF	TGTGCCAGCAGCTCAGGGCCGGCCTCAGATACGCAGTATTTT